These T cell receptor beta chains were read from a single sample in a study of OX40 agonist ivuxolimab in advanced cancers. The method was immunoSEQ multiplex PCR; TCRdb's version includes in-frame clones alone and lacks a portion of them. The data contain around 70,000 clones, approximately 78% of them seen just once; the ten biggest clones take up approximately 5.1%. Specimen: CD4+ or CD8+ T cells sorted from blood, collected in a trial of the OX40 agonist ivuxolimab. The receptors come from an adult with an advanced solid tumor such as melanoma, head and neck, liver or kidney cancer. Both conserved end residues are part of each CDR3. The order of the fields is V gene, D gene, J gene, CDR3 length, clone size, CDR3 protein, CDR3 DNA. D genes are given only for firm matches. A clone size is listed for some rows: how often the clone was seen (once, few, many), or a class if it is expanded.

>TRBV27|NA|TRBJ2-3|13|few
CASSLGDTDTQYF
TGTGCCAGCAGTTTGGGGGACACAGATACGCAGTATTTT
>TRBV7-2|NA|TRBJ2-3|17|NA
CASSLVGFGASTDTQYF
TGTGCCAGCAGCTTAGTAGGGTTTGGGGCGAGCACAGATACGCAGTATTTT
>TRBV7-8|TRBD2|TRBJ2-7|17|NA
CASSPRTSGVSSYEQYF
TGTGCCAGCAGCCCAAGGACTAGCGGGGTTAGCTCCTACGAGCAGTACTTC
>TRBV25-1|NA|TRBJ2-7|14|once
CASSPGGPSYEQYF
TGTGCCAGCAGCCCCGGGGGGCCCTCCTACGAGCAGTACTTC
>TRBV2|NA|TRBJ2-7|16|few
CASLSTGTGIAYEQYF
TGTGCCAGCCTTAGTACAGGGACTGGGATCGCCTACGAGCAGTACTTC
>TRBV18|NA|TRBJ2-5|15|NA
CASSSIVGIQETQYF
TGTGCCAGCTCATCTATTGTGGGGATCCAAGAGACCCAGTACTTC
>TRBV9|NA|TRBJ2-6|18|NA
CASSPKQPGESGANVLTF
TGTGCCAGCAGCCCAAAACAGCCAGGGGAATCTGGGGCCAACGTCCTGACTTTC
>TRBV6-6|NA|TRBJ2-6|15|NA
CASSYRPSGANVLTF
TGTGCCAGCAGTTACCGCCCCTCTGGGGCCAACGTCCTGACTTTC
>TRBV5-5|NA|TRBJ2-7|14|NA
CASSSDSHSYEQYF
TGTGCCAGCAGCAGCGACAGCCACTCCTACGAGCAGTACTTC
>TRBV29-1|TRBD1|TRBJ1-2|14|NA
CSVDVTGGRYGYTF
TGCAGCGTTGACGTGACAGGGGGCCGCTATGGCTACACCTTC
>TRBV28|TRBD1|TRBJ2-5|14|once
CASSLSRGRETQYF
TGTGCCAGCAGTTTAAGCAGGGGGCGAGAGACCCAGTACTTC
>TRBV4-3|NA|TRBJ1-6|15|NA
CASSQGLLYNSPLHF
TGCGCCAGCAGCCAAGGGTTACTCTATAATTCACCCCTCCACTTT
>TRBV7-9|TRBD1|TRBJ1-4|15|NA
CASSDTGGVSEKLFF
TGTGCCAGCAGCGATACAGGGGGCGTCTCTGAAAAACTGTTTTTT
>TRBV19|NA|TRBJ2-5|15|NA
CASSRLPAVQETQYF
TGTGCCAGTAGTAGGCTGCCGGCAGTTCAAGAGACCCAGTACTTC
>TRBV7-2|NA|TRBJ2-5|14|once
CASSLSNWQETQYF
TGTGCCAGCAGCTTGAGCAATTGGCAAGAGACCCAGTACTTC
>TRBV5-4|NA|TRBJ1-4|15|NA
CASSLGGVRGEKLFF
TGTGCCAGCAGCTTAGGAGGGGTTCGAGGCGAAAAACTGTTTTTT
>TRBV6-5|TRBD2|TRBJ2-5|14|NA
CASSPLAGLKTQYF
TGTGCCAGCAGTCCACTAGCGGGATTAAAGACCCAGTACTTC
>TRBV5-6|NA|TRBJ1-1|15|NA
CASSLGRKWDTEAFF
TGTGCCAGCAGCTTGGGGAGGAAATGGGACACTGAAGCTTTCTTT
>TRBV18|NA|TRBJ2-1|14|NA
CASSPVAPRNEQFF
TGTGCCAGCTCACCGGTGGCTCCCCGCAATGAGCAGTTCTTC
>TRBV4-1|TRBD2|TRBJ2-3|15|NA
CASSLGLADTDTQYF
TGCGCCAGCAGCCTCGGACTAGCAGACACAGATACGCAGTATTTT
>TRBV2|TRBD2|TRBJ2-3|16|NA
CASQGGITSGTDTQYF
TGTGCCAGCCAGGGGGGAATCACTAGCGGGACAGATACGCAGTATTTT
>TRBV7-9|NA|TRBJ2-3|15|NA
CASTPSEGGTDTQYF
TGTGCCAGCACCCCTTCCGAGGGCGGGACAGATACGCAGTATTTT
>TRBV29-1|NA|TRBJ1-4|14|NA
CSTSGGAGTEKLFF
TGCAGCACCTCCGGGGGGGCTGGGACCGAAAAACTGTTTTTT
>TRBV9|NA|TRBJ2-7|14|NA
CASSVDSFPGEQYF
TGTGCCAGCAGCGTAGATAGTTTCCCGGGCGAGCAGTACTTC
>TRBV5-1|TRBD1|TRBJ2-5|13|NA
CASSMAGGETQYF
TGCGCCAGCAGTATGGCAGGGGGAGAGACCCAGTACTTC
>TRBV5-1|NA|TRBJ2-2|14|few
CASSLTGATGELFF
TGCGCCAGCAGCTTAACGGGGGCCACCGGGGAGCTGTTTTTT
>TRBV27|NA|TRBJ1-4|14|once
CASSPGHGRVKLFF
TGTGCCAGCTCCCCGGGACATGGGCGCGTGAAACTGTTTTTT
>TRBV23-1|NA|TRBJ1-2|13|NA
CASGAGDHGGYTF
TGCGCATCAGGGGCAGGGGATCACGGTGGCTACACCTTC
>TRBV5-1|NA|TRBJ2-3|13|NA
CASSVTHTDTQYF
TGCGCCAGCAGTGTGACTCACACAGATACGCAGTATTTT
>TRBV5-4|NA|TRBJ2-5|14|NA
CASSWTGNQETQYF
TGTGCCAGCAGCTGGACCGGGAACCAAGAGACCCAGTACTTC
>TRBV13|TRBD1|TRBJ1-5|15|once
CASSSGQGAIQPQHF
TGTGCCAGCAGCTCGGGACAGGGGGCGATTCAGCCCCAGCATTTT
>TRBV2|TRBD1|TRBJ1-1|15|NA
CASSERTGWNTEAFF
TGTGCCAGCAGTGAGCGGACAGGGTGGAACACTGAAGCTTTCTTT
>TRBV10-3|NA|TRBJ1-5|15|NA
CAISESWTGNQPQHF
TGTGCCATCAGTGAGTCCTGGACAGGCAATCAGCCCCAGCATTTT
>TRBV6-5|NA|TRBJ1-1|15|NA
CASSPSGLPLSEAFF
TGTGCCAGCAGTCCATCAGGGCTCCCCCTTTCTGAAGCTTTCTTT
>TRBV19|NA|TRBJ2-4|16|NA
CASSMLSVGAKNIQYF
TGTGCCAGTAGTATGTTATCAGTAGGAGCCAAAAACATTCAGTACTTC
>TRBV4-3|TRBD2|TRBJ2-1|18|NA
CASSQGAYSGGTYNEQFF
TGCGCCAGCAGCCAAGGGGCTTACAGCGGGGGGACCTACAATGAGCAGTTCTTC
>TRBV18|NA|TRBJ1-4|15|NA
CASSRGSATNEKLFF
TGTGCCAGCTCTCGCGGGTCTGCAACTAATGAAAAACTGTTTTTT
>TRBV5-6|NA|TRBJ2-5|13|once
CASNDPRGPDLYF
TGTGCCAGCAACGACCCCCGGGGGCCAGACCTGTACTTC
>TRBV7-2|NA|TRBJ2-5|14|NA
CASSPNGVQETQYF
TGTGCCAGCAGCCCAAACGGGGTCCAAGAGACCCAGTACTTC
>TRBV6-5|NA|TRBJ2-1|16|NA
CASSYSAMGSYNEQFF
TGTGCCAGCAGTTACTCGGCGATGGGCTCCTACAATGAGCAGTTCTTC
>TRBV6-5|TRBD1|TRBJ2-5|14|NA
CASRTTGVRETQYF
TGTGCCAGCAGGACCACAGGGGTCCGGGAGACCCAGTACTTC
>TRBV28|TRBD1|TRBJ2-1|14|NA
CASKSGQAYNEQFF
TGTGCCAGCAAATCGGGACAGGCCTACAATGAGCAGTTCTTC
>TRBV27|NA|TRBJ2-3|12|once
CASSSTRGTQYF
TGTGCCAGCAGTTCGACCCGAGGTACGCAGTATTTT
>TRBV2|NA|TRBJ2-3|13|NA
CASNQQGYDTQYF
TGTGCCAGCAACCAACAGGGATACGATACGCAGTATTTT
>TRBV7-9|TRBD2|TRBJ2-7|15|NA
CASSLGGLAGDEQYF
TGTGCCAGCAGCTTAGGTGGACTAGCGGGGGACGAGCAGTACTTC
>TRBV9|NA|TRBJ1-2|14|NA
CASSTPLAGYGYTF
TGTGCCAGCAGCACCCCTTTAGCGGGCTATGGCTACACCTTC
>TRBV5-1|TRBD1|TRBJ1-4|14|NA
CASSSGTGGEKLFF
TGCGCCAGCAGCTCCGGGACAGGGGGAGAAAAACTGTTTTTT
>TRBV29-1|NA|TRBJ1-1|11|NA
CSVSRNTEAFF
TGCAGCGTGTCGCGGAACACTGAAGCTTTCTTT
>TRBV29-1|NA|TRBJ2-5|13|once
CSVETRVGETQYF
TGCAGCGTTGAAACTAGAGTCGGAGAGACCCAGTACTTC
>TRBV2|TRBD1|TRBJ2-1|14|once
CASSVRGRQNEQFF
TGTGCCAGCAGTGTCAGGGGGCGCCAAAATGAGCAGTTCTTC